These T cell receptor beta chains were read from a single sample in a study of TIL therapy for anti-PD-1-resistant metastatic lung cancer. Assay used: immunoSEQ multiplex PCR; TCRdb lists only in-frame clones, some missing. The sample gives about 36,000 clones, about 73% of which show up once; about 5.7% is in the top ten. The sequences come from blood, collected at baseline. The source is a person aged 25 to 80 with non-small cell lung cancer. Both conserved end residues are part of each CDR3. A D gene is named only where the DNA matches it firmly. Not all rows give a size; the values are once, few, many and, for expanded clones, a class.

d_gene: NA
v_gene: TRBV5-1
abundance: few
j_gene: TRBJ2-3
CDR3aa: CASSDGMGDTQYF
CDR3nt: TGCGCCAGCAGTGACGGGATGGGGGATACGCAGTATTTT

d_gene: TRBD1
v_gene: TRBV28
abundance: NA
j_gene: TRBJ2-7
CDR3aa: CASSSLGRDRGLYEQYF
CDR3nt: TGTGCCAGCAGCTCCCTTGGCCGAGACAGGGGGCTGTACGAGCAGTACTTC

d_gene: TRBD1
v_gene: TRBV5-1
abundance: NA
j_gene: TRBJ1-1
CDR3aa: CASSIGGMNTEAFF
CDR3nt: TGCGCCAGCAGCATAGGGGGCATGAACACTGAAGCTTTCTTT

d_gene: NA
v_gene: TRBV25-1
abundance: NA
j_gene: TRBJ2-3
CDR3aa: CASSEWGQGSPDTQYF
CDR3nt: TGTGCCAGCAGTGAATGGGGGCAGGGGTCACCAGATACGCAGTATTTT

d_gene: NA
v_gene: TRBV27
abundance: NA
j_gene: TRBJ2-7
CDR3aa: CASSGTRDGFYEQYF
CDR3nt: TGTGCCAGCAGCGGAACCCGGGACGGATTCTACGAGCAGTACTTC

d_gene: NA
v_gene: TRBV9
abundance: NA
j_gene: TRBJ1-1
CDR3aa: CASSVFDSVGSEAFF
CDR3nt: TGTGCCAGCAGCGTATTTGACAGTGTGGGTTCTGAAGCTTTCTTT

d_gene: TRBD1
v_gene: TRBV11-2
abundance: NA
j_gene: TRBJ1-3
CDR3aa: CASSLVGQGGNTIYF
CDR3nt: TGTGCCAGCAGCTTAGTGGGACAGGGCGGAAACACCATATATTTT

d_gene: TRBD1
v_gene: TRBV13
abundance: NA
j_gene: TRBJ2-1
CDR3aa: CASSLGAQGVNEQFF
CDR3nt: TGTGCCAGCAGCTTAGGGGCACAGGGGGTCAATGAGCAGTTCTTC

d_gene: NA
v_gene: TRBV5-1
abundance: NA
j_gene: TRBJ1-1
CDR3aa: CASSPNGRQAMEAFF
CDR3nt: TGCGCCAGCAGCCCTAATGGCCGACAGGCGATGGAAGCTTTCTTT

d_gene: NA
v_gene: TRBV28
abundance: NA
j_gene: TRBJ1-3
CDR3aa: CATTVPGLIGNTIYF
CDR3nt: TGTGCCACCACAGTTCCAGGGTTAATTGGAAACACCATATATTTT

d_gene: TRBD1
v_gene: TRBV10-3
abundance: NA
j_gene: TRBJ2-7
CDR3aa: CASRGSGTGTYEQYF
CDR3nt: TGTGCCAGCCGAGGGTCCGGGACAGGGACCTACGAGCAGTACTTC

d_gene: NA
v_gene: TRBV7-2
abundance: NA
j_gene: TRBJ2-1
CDR3aa: CASSLSVIGGSYNEQFF
CDR3nt: TGTGCCAGCAGCTTATCCGTCATAGGTGGCTCCTACAATGAGCAGTTCTTC

d_gene: NA
v_gene: TRBV28
abundance: few
j_gene: TRBJ1-2
CDR3aa: CASSELTGVYTF
CDR3nt: TGTGCCAGCAGTGAACTCACTGGAGTCTACACCTTC

d_gene: TRBD2
v_gene: TRBV10-3
abundance: NA
j_gene: TRBJ2-7
CDR3aa: CAITSTSGGAPYEQYF
CDR3nt: TGTGCCATCACCTCGACTAGCGGGGGGGCCCCCTACGAGCAGTACTTC

d_gene: NA
v_gene: TRBV7-2
abundance: NA
j_gene: TRBJ1-2
CDR3aa: CASRPRTRNYGYTF
CDR3nt: TGTGCCAGCAGACCTAGGACAAGAAACTATGGCTACACCTTC

d_gene: NA
v_gene: TRBV5-6
abundance: NA
j_gene: TRBJ2-3
CDR3aa: CASSFQGLDTQYF
CDR3nt: TGTGCCAGCAGCTTTCAGGGGTTGGATACGCAGTATTTT

d_gene: NA
v_gene: TRBV7-7
abundance: NA
j_gene: TRBJ2-3
CDR3aa: CASSLGGTTDTQYF
CDR3nt: TGTGCCAGCAGCTTAGGGGGAACCACAGATACGCAGTATTTT

d_gene: NA
v_gene: TRBV7-2
abundance: few
j_gene: TRBJ1-2
CDR3aa: CASSSIDRRGYTF
CDR3nt: TGTGCCAGCAGCTCGATAGACAGGCGTGGCTACACCTTC

d_gene: NA
v_gene: TRBV6-5
abundance: NA
j_gene: TRBJ2-4
CDR3aa: CASSSRRTPENIQYF
CDR3nt: TGTGCCAGCAGTTCCCGACGGACCCCTGAGAACATTCAGTACTTC

d_gene: TRBD2
v_gene: TRBV7-2
abundance: NA
j_gene: TRBJ2-1
CDR3aa: CAGGLAGSFEQFF
CDR3nt: TGTGCCGGGGGACTAGCGGGATCTTTTGAGCAGTTCTTC

d_gene: NA
v_gene: TRBV6-6
abundance: NA
j_gene: TRBJ2-5
CDR3aa: CASSYSQETQYF
CDR3nt: TGTGCCAGCAGTTACAGCCAAGAGACCCAGTACTTC

d_gene: NA
v_gene: TRBV19
abundance: NA
j_gene: TRBJ2-1
CDR3aa: CASNPGRDSRYNEQFF
CDR3nt: TGTGCCAGTAACCCTGGCCGGGACTCCCGCTACAATGAGCAGTTCTTC

d_gene: NA
v_gene: TRBV6-1
abundance: once
j_gene: TRBJ2-2
CDR3aa: CASGATANTGELFF
CDR3nt: TGTGCCAGCGGGGCGACAGCGAACACCGGGGAGCTGTTTTTT

d_gene: NA
v_gene: TRBV18
abundance: few
j_gene: TRBJ1-4
CDR3aa: CASSTRGGRLFF
CDR3nt: TGTGCCAGCTCTACACGTGGGGGGCGCTTGTTTTTT

d_gene: TRBD1
v_gene: TRBV4-3
abundance: NA
j_gene: TRBJ1-2
CDR3aa: CASSQTTGVRVYGYTF
CDR3nt: TGCGCCAGCAGCCAAACGACAGGGGTTCGAGTCTATGGCTACACCTTC

d_gene: NA
v_gene: TRBV9
abundance: NA
j_gene: TRBJ2-1
CDR3aa: CASSVGSGGTYNEQFF
CDR3nt: TGTGCCAGCAGCGTAGGGTCTGGCGGTACCTACAATGAGCAGTTCTTC

d_gene: NA
v_gene: TRBV21-1
abundance: NA
j_gene: TRBJ1-5
CDR3aa: CASSPREGARNQPQHF
CDR3nt: TGTGCCAGCAGCCCGCGAGAGGGGGCTAGGAATCAGCCCCAGCATTTT

d_gene: TRBD2
v_gene: TRBV29-1
abundance: NA
j_gene: TRBJ2-7
CDR3aa: CSVEDTLAGSYEQYF
CDR3nt: TGCAGCGTTGAAGACACTCTAGCGGGATCCTACGAGCAGTACTTC

d_gene: NA
v_gene: TRBV7-9
abundance: once
j_gene: TRBJ1-3
CDR3aa: CASSLGDNSGNTIYF
CDR3nt: TGTGCCAGCAGCTTAGGGGACAACTCTGGAAACACCATATATTTT

d_gene: NA
v_gene: TRBV28
abundance: NA
j_gene: TRBJ1-3
CDR3aa: CASSSGGEGNTIYF
CDR3nt: TGTGCCAGCAGTTCCGGCGGGGAAGGAAACACCATATATTTT

d_gene: TRBD1
v_gene: TRBV5-5
abundance: NA
j_gene: TRBJ1-5
CDR3aa: CASSLSDRVDNQPQHF
CDR3nt: TGTGCCAGCAGCTTGTCAGACAGGGTAGACAATCAGCCCCAGCATTTT

d_gene: NA
v_gene: TRBV27
abundance: NA
j_gene: TRBJ2-1
CDR3aa: CASSSWGLDEQFF
CDR3nt: TGTGCCAGCAGCTCCTGGGGCCTGGATGAGCAGTTCTTC

d_gene: TRBD1
v_gene: TRBV7-9
abundance: NA
j_gene: TRBJ2-3
CDR3aa: CASSFRVGQGSDTQYF
CDR3nt: TGTGCCAGCAGCTTTCGAGTGGGACAGGGATCAGATACGCAGTATTTT

d_gene: NA
v_gene: TRBV19
abundance: NA
j_gene: TRBJ2-1
CDR3aa: CASSIQPGSNEQFF
CDR3nt: TGTGCCAGTAGTATTCAACCCGGGAGCAATGAGCAGTTCTTC

d_gene: NA
v_gene: TRBV2
abundance: NA
j_gene: TRBJ1-5
CDR3aa: CASRLNGGNQPQHF
CDR3nt: TGTGCCAGCAGACTAAACGGGGGCAATCAGCCCCAGCATTTT

d_gene: NA
v_gene: TRBV6-5
abundance: NA
j_gene: TRBJ1-1
CDR3aa: CASTPTGDTEAFF
CDR3nt: TGTGCCAGCACTCCTACAGGTGACACTGAAGCTTTCTTT

d_gene: TRBD2
v_gene: TRBV10-3
abundance: NA
j_gene: TRBJ2-1
CDR3aa: CAISGLAGAQGDNEQFF
CDR3nt: TGTGCCATCAGTGGACTAGCGGGGGCCCAGGGGGACAATGAGCAGTTCTTC

d_gene: NA
v_gene: TRBV7-2
abundance: few
j_gene: TRBJ2-1
CDR3aa: CASSLESDSYNEQFF
CDR3nt: TGTGCCAGCAGCCTCGAATCTGATTCCTACAATGAGCAGTTCTTC

d_gene: NA
v_gene: TRBV7-2
abundance: NA
j_gene: TRBJ2-1
CDR3aa: CASSLVSGTSYNEQFF
CDR3nt: TGTGCCAGCAGCTTAGTTAGCGGTACCTCCTACAATGAGCAGTTCTTC

d_gene: NA
v_gene: TRBV5-4
abundance: NA
j_gene: TRBJ2-5
CDR3aa: CASSGGTGVRETQYF
CDR3nt: TGTGCCAGCAGCGGCGGGACGGGCGTTCGGGAGACCCAGTACTTC

d_gene: NA
v_gene: TRBV7-2
abundance: NA
j_gene: TRBJ1-2
CDR3aa: CASSLQGGGYTF
CDR3nt: TGTGCCAGCAGCTTACAGGGAGGCGGCTACACCTTC

d_gene: NA
v_gene: TRBV18
abundance: NA
j_gene: TRBJ2-3
CDR3aa: CASSPQTLDTQYF
CDR3nt: TGTGCCAGCTCACCACAGACACTAGATACGCAGTATTTT

d_gene: NA
v_gene: TRBV9
abundance: NA
j_gene: TRBJ1-1
CDR3aa: CASSWGLDTEAFF
CDR3nt: TGTGCCAGCTCCTGGGGGTTGGACACTGAAGCTTTCTTT

d_gene: NA
v_gene: TRBV5-1
abundance: NA
j_gene: TRBJ2-3
CDR3aa: CASNARVTDTQYF
CDR3nt: TGCGCCAGCAACGCCAGGGTCACAGATACGCAGTATTTT

d_gene: NA
v_gene: TRBV5-1
abundance: once
j_gene: TRBJ2-1
CDR3aa: CASSLGPPPDEQFF
CDR3nt: TGCGCCAGCAGCTTGGGTCCTCCTCCGGATGAGCAGTTCTTC

d_gene: TRBD2
v_gene: TRBV28
abundance: NA
j_gene: TRBJ2-5
CDR3aa: CASSPRLAGESETQYF
CDR3nt: TGTGCCAGCAGCCCCAGACTAGCGGGAGAGTCAGAGACCCAGTACTTC

d_gene: NA
v_gene: TRBV27
abundance: NA
j_gene: TRBJ1-6
CDR3aa: CASSLAAYHNSPLHF
CDR3nt: TGTGCCAGCAGTTTAGCGGCGTACCATAATTCACCCCTCCACTTT